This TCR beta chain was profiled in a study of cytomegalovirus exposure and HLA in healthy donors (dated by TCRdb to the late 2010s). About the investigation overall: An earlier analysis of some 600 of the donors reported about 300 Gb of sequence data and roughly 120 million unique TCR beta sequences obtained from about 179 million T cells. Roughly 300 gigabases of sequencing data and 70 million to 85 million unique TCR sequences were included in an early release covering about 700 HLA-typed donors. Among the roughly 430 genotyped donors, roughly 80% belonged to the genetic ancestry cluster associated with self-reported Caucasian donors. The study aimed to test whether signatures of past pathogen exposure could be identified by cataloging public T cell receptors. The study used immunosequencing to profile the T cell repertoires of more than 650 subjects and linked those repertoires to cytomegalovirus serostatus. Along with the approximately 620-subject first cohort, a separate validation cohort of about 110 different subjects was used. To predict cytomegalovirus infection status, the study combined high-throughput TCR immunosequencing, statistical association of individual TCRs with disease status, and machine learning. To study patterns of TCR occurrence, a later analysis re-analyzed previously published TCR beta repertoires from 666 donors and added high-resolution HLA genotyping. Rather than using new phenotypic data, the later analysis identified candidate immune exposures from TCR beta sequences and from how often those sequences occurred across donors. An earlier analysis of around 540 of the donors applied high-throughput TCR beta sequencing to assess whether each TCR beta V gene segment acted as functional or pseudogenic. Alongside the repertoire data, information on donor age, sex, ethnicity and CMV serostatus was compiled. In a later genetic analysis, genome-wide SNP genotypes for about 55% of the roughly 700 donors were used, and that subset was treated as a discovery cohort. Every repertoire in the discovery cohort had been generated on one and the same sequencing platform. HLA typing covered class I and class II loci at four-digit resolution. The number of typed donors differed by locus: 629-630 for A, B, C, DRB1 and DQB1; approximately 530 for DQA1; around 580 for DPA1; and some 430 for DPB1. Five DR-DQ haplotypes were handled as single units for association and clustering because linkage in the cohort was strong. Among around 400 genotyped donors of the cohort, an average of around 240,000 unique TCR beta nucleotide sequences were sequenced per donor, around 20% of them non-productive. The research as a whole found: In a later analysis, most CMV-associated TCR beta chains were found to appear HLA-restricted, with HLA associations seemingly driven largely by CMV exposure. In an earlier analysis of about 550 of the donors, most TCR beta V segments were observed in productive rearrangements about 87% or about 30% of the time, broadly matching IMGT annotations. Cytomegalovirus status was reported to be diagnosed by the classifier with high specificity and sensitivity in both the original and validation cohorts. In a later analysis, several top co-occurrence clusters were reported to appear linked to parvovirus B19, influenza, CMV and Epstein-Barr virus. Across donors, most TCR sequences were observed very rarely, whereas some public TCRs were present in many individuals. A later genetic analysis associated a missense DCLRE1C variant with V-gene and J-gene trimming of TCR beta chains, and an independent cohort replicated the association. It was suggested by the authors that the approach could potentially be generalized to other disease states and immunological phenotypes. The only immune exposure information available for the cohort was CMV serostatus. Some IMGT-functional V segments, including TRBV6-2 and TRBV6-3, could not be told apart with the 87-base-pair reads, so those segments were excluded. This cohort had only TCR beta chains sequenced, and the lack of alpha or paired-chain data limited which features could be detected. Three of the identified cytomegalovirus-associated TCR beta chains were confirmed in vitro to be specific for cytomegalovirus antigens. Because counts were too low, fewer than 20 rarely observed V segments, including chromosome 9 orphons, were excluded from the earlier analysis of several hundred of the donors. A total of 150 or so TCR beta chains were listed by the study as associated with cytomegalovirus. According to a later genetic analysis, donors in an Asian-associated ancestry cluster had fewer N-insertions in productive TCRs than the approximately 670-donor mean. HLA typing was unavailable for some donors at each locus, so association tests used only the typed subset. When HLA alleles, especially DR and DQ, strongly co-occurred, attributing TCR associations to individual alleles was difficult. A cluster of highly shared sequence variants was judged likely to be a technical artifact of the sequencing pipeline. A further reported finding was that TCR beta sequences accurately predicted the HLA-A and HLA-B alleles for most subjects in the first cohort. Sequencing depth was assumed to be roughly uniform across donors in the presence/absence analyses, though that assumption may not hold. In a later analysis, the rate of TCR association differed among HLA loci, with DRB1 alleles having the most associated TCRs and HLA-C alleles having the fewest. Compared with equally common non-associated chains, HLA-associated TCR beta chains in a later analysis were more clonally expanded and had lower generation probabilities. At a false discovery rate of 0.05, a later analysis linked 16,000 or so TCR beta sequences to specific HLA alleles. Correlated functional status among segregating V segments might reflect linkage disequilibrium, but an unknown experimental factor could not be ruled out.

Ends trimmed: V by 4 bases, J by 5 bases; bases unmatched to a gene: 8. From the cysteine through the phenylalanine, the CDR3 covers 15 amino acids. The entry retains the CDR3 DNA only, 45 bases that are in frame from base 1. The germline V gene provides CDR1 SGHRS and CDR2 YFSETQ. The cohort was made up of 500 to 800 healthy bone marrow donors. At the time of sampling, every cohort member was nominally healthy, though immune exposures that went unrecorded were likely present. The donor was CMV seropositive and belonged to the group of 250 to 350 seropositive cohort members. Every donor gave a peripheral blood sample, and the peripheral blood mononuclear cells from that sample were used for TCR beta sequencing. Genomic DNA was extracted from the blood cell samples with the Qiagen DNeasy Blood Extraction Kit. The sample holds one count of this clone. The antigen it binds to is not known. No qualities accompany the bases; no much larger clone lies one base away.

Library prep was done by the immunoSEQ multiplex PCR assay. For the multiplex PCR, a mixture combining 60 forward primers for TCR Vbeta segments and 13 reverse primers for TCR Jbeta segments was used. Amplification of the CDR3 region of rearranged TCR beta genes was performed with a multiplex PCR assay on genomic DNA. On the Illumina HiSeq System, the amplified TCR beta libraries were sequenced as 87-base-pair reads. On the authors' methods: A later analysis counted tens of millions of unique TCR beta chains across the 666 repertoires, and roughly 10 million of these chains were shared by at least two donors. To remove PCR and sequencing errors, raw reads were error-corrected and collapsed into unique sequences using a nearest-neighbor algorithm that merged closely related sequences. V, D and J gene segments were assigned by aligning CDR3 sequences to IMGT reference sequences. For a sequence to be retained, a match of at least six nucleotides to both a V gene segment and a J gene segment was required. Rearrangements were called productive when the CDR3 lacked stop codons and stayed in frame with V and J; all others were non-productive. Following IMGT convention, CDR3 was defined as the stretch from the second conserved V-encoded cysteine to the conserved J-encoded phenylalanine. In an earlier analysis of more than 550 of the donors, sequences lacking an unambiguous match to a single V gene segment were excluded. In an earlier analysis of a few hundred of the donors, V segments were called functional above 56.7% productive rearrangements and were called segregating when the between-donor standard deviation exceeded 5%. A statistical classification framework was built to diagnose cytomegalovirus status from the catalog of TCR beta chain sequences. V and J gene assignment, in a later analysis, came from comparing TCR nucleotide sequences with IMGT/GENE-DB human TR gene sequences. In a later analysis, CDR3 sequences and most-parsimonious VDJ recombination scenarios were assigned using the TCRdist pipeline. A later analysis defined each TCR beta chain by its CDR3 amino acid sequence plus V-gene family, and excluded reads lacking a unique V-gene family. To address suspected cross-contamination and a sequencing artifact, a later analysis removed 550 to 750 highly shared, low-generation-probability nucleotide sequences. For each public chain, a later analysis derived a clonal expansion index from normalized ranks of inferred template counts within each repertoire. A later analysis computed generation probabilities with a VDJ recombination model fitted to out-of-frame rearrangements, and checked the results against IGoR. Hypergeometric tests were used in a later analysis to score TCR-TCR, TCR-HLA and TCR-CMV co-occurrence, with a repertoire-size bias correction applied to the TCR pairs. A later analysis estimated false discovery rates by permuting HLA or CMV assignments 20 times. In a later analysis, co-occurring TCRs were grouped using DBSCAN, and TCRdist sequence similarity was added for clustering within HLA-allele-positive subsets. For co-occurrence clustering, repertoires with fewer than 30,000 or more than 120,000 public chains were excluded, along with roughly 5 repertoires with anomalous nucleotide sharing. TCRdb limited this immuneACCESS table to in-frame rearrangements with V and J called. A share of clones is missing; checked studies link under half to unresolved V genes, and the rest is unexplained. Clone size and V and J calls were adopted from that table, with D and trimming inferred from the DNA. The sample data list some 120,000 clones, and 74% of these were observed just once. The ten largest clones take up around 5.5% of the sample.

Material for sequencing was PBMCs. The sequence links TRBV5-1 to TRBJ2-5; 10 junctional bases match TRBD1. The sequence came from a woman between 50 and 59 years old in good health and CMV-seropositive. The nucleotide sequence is TGCGCCAGCAGCACTCCGACAGGGGGCTCGGAGACCCAGTACTTC. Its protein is CASSTPTGGSETQYF.